The clone carrying this TCR beta chain showed up many times. No antigen is known for it. This sample stems from a study of identical twins. In TCRdb, the 5' RACE reads were re-called with MiXCR into one record per CDR3 protein. This sample yields approximately 280,000 distinct CDR3 sequences, of which 8% to 9% are seen a single time; about 2.1% belongs to the top ten. Study observations and caveats: Modeled out-of-frame TCR alpha sharing in monozygotic twins fell below observed levels. Memory repertoires lacked the insertion deficit that abundant cord blood beta clonotypes showed. Conclusions came from cross-sectional statistical analysis, not from following the same donors.

These data also formed part of another study, on yellow fever vaccine responses in identical twins. As reported in that work: After vaccination, twins' T cell response reportedly seemed partly convergent, partly personalized.

Sequencing input: memory (CD45RO+) T cells sorted from blood. This sequence was found in a woman aged 18-29 years in good health.

The CDR3 sequence is CASSPEGEADTQYF. The CDR3 DNA sequence: TGTGCCAGCAGCCCCGAGGGGGAGGCAGATACGCAGTATTTT. This chain uses TRBV6-4 with TRBJ2-3, with D tentatively TRBD1 or TRBD2 (6 bases each). The CDR3 extends over 14 amino acids. With 6 bases removed from V and 4 bases from J, the gap between germline ends came to 14 bases. CDR1 is MRHNA and CDR2 is SNTAGT in the germline V gene.